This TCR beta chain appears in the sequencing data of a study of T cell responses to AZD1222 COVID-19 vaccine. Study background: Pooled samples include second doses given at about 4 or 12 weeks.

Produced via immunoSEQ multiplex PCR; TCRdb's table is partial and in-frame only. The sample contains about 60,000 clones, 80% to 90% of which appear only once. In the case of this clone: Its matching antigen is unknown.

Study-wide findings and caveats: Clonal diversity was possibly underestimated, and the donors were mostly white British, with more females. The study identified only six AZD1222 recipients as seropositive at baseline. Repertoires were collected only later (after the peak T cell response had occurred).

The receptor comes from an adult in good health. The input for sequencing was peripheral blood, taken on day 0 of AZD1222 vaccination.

The DNA of the CDR3 is TGTGCCAGCAGGGAAAGGACAGGTCCCTACAATGAGCAGTTCTTC. This gives the protein CASRERTGPYNEQFF. V and J are TRBV2 and TRBJ2-1, with 7 bases fitting TRBD1. The J segment lost 2 bases and the V segment lost 6 bases, leaving 7 bases of the junction unmatched. Germline loops: CDR1 SNHLY, CDR2 FYNNEI. This CDR3 comprises 15 residues. Full variable domain (remainder filled in from reference TRBV2 and TRBJ2-1): EPEVTQTPSHQVTQMGQEVILRCVPISNHLYFYWYRQILGQKVEFLVSFYNNEISEKSEIFDDQFSVERPDGSNFTLKIRSTKLEDSAMYFCASRERTGPYNEQFFGPGTRLTVL.